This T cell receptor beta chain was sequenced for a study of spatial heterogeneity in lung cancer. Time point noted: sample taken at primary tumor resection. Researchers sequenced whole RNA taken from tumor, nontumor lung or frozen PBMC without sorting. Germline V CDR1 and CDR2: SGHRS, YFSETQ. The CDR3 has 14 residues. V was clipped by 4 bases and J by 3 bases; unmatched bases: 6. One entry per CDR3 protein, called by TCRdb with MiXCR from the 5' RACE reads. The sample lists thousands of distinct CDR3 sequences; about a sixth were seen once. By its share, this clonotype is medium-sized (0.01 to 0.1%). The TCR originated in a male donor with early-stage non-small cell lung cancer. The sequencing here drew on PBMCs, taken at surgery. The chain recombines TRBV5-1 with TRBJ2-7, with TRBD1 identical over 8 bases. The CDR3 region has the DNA TGCGCCAGCAGCCCCGGGGGACAGGTCTACGAGCAGTACTTC. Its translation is CASSPGGQVYEQYF.